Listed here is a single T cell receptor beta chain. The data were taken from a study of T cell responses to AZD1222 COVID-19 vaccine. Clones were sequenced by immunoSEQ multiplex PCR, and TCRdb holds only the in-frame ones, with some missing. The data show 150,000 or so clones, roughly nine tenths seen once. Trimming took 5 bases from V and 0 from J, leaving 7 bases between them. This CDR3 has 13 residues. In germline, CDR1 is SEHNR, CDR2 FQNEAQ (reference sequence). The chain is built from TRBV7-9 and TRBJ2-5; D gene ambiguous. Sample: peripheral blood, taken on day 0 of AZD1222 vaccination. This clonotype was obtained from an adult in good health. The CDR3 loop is CASSLSYQETQYF. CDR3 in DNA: TGTGCCAGCAGCCTGTCGTACCAAGAGACCCAGTACTTC.